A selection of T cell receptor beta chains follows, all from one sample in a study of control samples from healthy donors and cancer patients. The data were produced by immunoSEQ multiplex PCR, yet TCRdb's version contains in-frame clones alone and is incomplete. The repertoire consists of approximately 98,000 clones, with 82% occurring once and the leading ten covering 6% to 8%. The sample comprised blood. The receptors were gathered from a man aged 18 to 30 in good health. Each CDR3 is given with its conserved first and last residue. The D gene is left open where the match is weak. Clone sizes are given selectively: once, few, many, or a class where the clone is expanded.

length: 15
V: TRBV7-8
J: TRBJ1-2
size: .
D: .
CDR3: CASSRRAQRFYGYTF
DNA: TGTGCCAGCAGCCGACGGGCCCAACGTTTCTATGGCTACACCTTC

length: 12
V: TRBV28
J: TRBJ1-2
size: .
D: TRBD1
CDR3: CATGGIGGGYTF
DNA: TGTGCCACAGGGGGCATCGGTGGTGGCTACACCTTC

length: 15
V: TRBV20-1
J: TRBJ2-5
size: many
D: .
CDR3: CSASPVTLGGETQYF
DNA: TGCAGTGCTAGTCCCGTGACACTAGGAGGAGAGACCCAGTACTTC

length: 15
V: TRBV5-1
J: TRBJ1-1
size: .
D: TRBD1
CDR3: CASSSGTGAFSQAFF
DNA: TGCGCCAGCAGCTCCGGGACAGGGGCTTTTAGCCAAGCTTTCTTT

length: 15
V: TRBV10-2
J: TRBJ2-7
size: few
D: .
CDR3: CASRAGQQLSYEQYF
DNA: TGCGCCAGCAGAGCAGGACAGCAGCTCTCCTACGAGCAGTACTTC

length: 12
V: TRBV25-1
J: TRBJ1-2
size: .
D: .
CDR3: CASGGGQLRYTF
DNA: TGTGCCAGTGGCGGAGGGCAGCTACGCTACACCTTC

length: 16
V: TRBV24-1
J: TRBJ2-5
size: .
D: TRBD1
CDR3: CATSDTRTGGQETQYF
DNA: TGTGCCACCAGTGACACTAGGACAGGGGGACAAGAGACCCAGTACTTC

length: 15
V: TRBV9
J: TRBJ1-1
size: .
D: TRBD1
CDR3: CASSAHRGSNTEAFF
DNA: TGTGCCAGCAGCGCGCACAGGGGGTCGAACACTGAAGCTTTCTTT

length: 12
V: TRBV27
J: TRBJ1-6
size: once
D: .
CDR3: CASSLGDSPLHF
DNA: TGTGCCAGCAGTTTGGGGGATTCACCCCTCCACTTT

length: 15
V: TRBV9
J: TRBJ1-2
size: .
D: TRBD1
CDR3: CASSVGVGTGDGYTF
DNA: TGTGCCAGCAGCGTAGGGGTGGGGACAGGCGATGGCTACACCTTC

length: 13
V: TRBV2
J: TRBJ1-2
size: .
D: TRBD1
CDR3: CASNFPGGDGYTF
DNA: TGTGCCAGCAACTTTCCAGGGGGCGATGGCTACACCTTC

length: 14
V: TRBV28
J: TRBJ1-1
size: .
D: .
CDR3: CASRQGRGVPEAFF
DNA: TGTGCCAGCAGGCAGGGCCGTGGGGTCCCTGAAGCTTTCTTT

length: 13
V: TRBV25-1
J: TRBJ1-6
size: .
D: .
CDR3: CASRHDSRTPLHF
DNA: TGTGCCAGCAGACATGACTCAAGGACACCCCTCCACTTT

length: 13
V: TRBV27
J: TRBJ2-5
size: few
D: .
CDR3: CASRRGSGETQYF
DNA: TGTGCCAGCAGAAGGGGTTCAGGGGAGACCCAGTACTTC

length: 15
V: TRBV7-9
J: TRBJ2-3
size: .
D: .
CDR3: CASSLVGSIADTQYF
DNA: TGTGCCAGCAGCTTAGTTGGGTCCATCGCAGATACGCAGTATTTT

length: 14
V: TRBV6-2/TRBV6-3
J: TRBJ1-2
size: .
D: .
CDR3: CASSYLDGRYGYTF
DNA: TGTGCCAGCAGTTACCTGGACGGCCGCTATGGCTACACCTTC

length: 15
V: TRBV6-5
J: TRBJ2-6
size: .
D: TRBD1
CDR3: CASSPRGPGANVLTF
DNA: TGTGCCAGCAGTCCCAGGGGGCCTGGGGCCAACGTCCTGACTTTC

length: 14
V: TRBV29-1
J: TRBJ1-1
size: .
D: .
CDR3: CSVIERMGNTEAFF
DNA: TGCAGCGTTATCGAGCGGATGGGGAACACTGAAGCTTTCTTT

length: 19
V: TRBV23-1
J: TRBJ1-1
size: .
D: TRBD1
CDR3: CASSQVRGTGVIRNTEAFF
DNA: TGCGCCAGCAGTCAAGTAAGGGGGACAGGGGTAATACGGAACACTGAAGCTTTCTTT

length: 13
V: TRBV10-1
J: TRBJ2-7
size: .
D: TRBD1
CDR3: CASIPGQIYEQYF
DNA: TGCGCCAGCATACCGGGACAGATCTACGAGCAGTACTTC

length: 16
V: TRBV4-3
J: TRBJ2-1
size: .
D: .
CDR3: CASSQDGTVSYNEQFF
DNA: TGCGCCAGCAGCCAAGACGGGACGGTGTCTTACAATGAGCAGTTCTTC

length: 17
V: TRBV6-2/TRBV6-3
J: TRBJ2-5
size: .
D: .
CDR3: CASSYSIKGPEEETQYF
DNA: TGTGCCAGCAGTTACTCGATTAAGGGACCCGAGGAAGAGACCCAGTACTTC

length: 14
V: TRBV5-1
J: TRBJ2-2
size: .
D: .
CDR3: CASSLESTTGELFF
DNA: TGCGCCAGCAGCTTGGAAAGTACAACCGGGGAGCTGTTTTTT

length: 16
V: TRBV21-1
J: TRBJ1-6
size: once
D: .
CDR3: CASSKKRDSYNSPLHF
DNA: TGTGCCAGCAGCAAAAAGAGGGACAGCTATAATTCACCCCTCCACTTT

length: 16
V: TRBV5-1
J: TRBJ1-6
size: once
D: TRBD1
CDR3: CASSFWTGGAVDPLHF
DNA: TGCGCCAGCAGCTTCTGGACAGGGGGCGCGGTCGACCCCCTCCACTTT

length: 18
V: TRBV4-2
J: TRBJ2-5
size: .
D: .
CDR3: CASSQVTSAGPAQETQYF
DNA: TGTGCCAGCAGCCAAGTTACGTCCGCCGGGCCCGCCCAAGAGACCCAGTACTTC

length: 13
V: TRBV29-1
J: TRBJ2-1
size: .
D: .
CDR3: CSATDTTGNEQFF
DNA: TGCAGCGCCACTGACACCACGGGGAATGAGCAGTTCTTC

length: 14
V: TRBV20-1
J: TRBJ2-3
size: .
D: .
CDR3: CSASTQMSTDTQYF
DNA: TGCAGTGCTAGTACTCAAATGAGCACAGATACGCAGTATTTT

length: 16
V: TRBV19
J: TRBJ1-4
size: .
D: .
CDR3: CASSIKLRADNEKLFF
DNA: TGTGCCAGTAGTATAAAGTTGCGGGCCGATAATGAAAAACTGTTTTTT

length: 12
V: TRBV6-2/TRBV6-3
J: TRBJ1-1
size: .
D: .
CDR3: CASSGAVTEAFF
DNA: TGTGCCAGCAGTGGGGCAGTTACTGAAGCTTTCTTT

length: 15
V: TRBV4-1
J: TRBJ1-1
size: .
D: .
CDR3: CASSPTGRERTEAFF
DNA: TGCGCCAGCAGCCCTACCGGCAGGGAGAGGACTGAAGCTTTCTTT

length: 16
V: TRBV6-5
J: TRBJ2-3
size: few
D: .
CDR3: CASSYGLPGNTDTQYF
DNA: TGTGCCAGCAGTTACGGACTACCCGGCAACACAGATACGCAGTATTTT

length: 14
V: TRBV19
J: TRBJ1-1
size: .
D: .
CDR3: CASTSTAHPIEAFF
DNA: TGTGCCAGTACCTCGACAGCCCACCCGATCGAGGCTTTCTTT

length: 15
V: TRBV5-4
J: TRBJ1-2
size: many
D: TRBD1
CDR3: CASRPGTDTNYGYTF
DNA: TGTGCCAGCAGACCCGGGACAGATACTAACTATGGCTACACCTTC

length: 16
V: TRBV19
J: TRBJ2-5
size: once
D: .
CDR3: CASSIAFGGGRETQYF
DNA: TGTGCCAGTAGTATAGCATTTGGGGGGGGGCGAGAGACCCAGTACTTC

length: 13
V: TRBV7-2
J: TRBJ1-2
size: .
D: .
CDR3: CASRNRGADGYTF
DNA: TGTGCCAGCAGAAATAGGGGGGCAGATGGCTACACCTTC

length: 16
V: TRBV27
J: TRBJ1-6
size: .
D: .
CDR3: CASSPRGGSYNSPLHF
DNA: TGTGCCAGCAGTCCCCGAGGGGGATCCTATAATTCACCCCTCCACTTT

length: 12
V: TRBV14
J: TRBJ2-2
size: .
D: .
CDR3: CASSRGAGELFF
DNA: TGTGCCAGTTCCAGGGGCGCCGGGGAGCTGTTTTTT

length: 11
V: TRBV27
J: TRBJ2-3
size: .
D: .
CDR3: CATSARNTQYF
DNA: TGTGCCACCAGCGCCAGGAATACGCAGTATTTT

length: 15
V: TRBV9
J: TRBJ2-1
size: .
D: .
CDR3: CASSVGSSPSNEQFF
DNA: TGTGCCAGCAGCGTAGGTTCTAGCCCCTCGAATGAGCAGTTCTTC

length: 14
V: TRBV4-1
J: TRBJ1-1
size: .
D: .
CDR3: CASRSQGTNTEAFF
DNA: TGCGCCAGCAGATCCCAGGGGACGAACACTGAAGCTTTCTTT

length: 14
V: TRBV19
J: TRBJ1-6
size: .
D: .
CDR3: CASSIYGQSSPLHF
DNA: TGTGCCAGTAGTATTTATGGACAGTCTTCACCCCTCCACTTT

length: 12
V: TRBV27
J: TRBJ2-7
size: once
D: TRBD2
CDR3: CASSGGAYEQYF
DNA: TGTGCCAGCTCGGGGGGGGCCTACGAGCAGTACTTC

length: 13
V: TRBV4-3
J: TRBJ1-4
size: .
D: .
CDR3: CASSQVNNEKLFF
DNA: TGCGCCAGCAGCCAAGTGAATAATGAAAAACTGTTTTTT

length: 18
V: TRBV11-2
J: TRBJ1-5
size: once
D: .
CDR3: CASSPDRPGLGSNQPQHF
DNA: TGTGCCAGCAGCCCAGACCGCCCGGGATTAGGGAGCAATCAGCCCCAGCATTTT

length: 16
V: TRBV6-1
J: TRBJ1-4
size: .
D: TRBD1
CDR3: CASSEVLGTGDRKLFF
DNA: TGTGCCAGCAGTGAAGTTCTAGGGACAGGGGACCGAAAACTGTTTTTT

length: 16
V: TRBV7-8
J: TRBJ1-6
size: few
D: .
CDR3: CASSLELGQGGSPLHF
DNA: TGTGCCAGCAGCTTAGAATTGGGTCAGGGTGGTTCACCCCTCCACTTT